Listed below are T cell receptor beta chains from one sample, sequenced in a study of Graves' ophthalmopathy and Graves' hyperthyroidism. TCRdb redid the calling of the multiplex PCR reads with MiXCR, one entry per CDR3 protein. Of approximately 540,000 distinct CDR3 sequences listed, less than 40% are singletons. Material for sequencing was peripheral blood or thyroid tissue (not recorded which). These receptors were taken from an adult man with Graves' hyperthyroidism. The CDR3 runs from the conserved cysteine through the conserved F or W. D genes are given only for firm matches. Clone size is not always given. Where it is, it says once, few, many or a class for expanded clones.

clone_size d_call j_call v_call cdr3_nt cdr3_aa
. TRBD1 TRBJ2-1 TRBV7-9 TGTGCCAGCAGCCAAGGAGCGACAGGGGGCGCCGGCAATGAGCAGTTCTTC CASSQGATGGAGNEQFF
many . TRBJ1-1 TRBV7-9 TGTGCCAGCAGCCTCCAGATTAACACTGAAGCTTTCTTT CASSLQINTEAFF
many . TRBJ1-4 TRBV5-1 TGCGCCAGCAGCTTGGCCGAACGGGGGTATGTGACTAATGAAAAACTGTTTTTT CASSLAERGYVTNEKLFF
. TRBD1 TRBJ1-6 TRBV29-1 TGCAGCGCCGGGACAGGGGGCGGCTCACCCCTCCACTTT CSAGTGGGSPLHF
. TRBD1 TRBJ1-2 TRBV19 TGTGCCAGTAGTTGGGACAGGGAAGGCTACATCTTC CASSWDREGYIF
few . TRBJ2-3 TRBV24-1 TGTGCCACCAGACTCTTCCCCCCAGATACGCAGTATTTT CATRLFPPDTQYF
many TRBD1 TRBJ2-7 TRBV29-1 TGCAGCGTTCAACAGGGGGCCACCTACGAGCAGTACTTC CSVQQGATYEQYF
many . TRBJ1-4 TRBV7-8 TGTGCCAGCAGCTTAACAGGGAGCGCTAATGAAAAACTGTTTTTT CASSLTGSANEKLFF
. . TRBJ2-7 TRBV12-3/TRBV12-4 TGTGCCAGCAGCTTATTGGGAGGGGGCTACGAGCAGTACTTC CASSLLGGGYEQYF
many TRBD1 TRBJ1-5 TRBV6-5 TGTGCCAGCAGTTCCAAGGGACAGCCTAGCAATCAGCCCCAGCATTTT CASSSKGQPSNQPQHF
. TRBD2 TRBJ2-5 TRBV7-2 TGTGCCAGCAGAGGGACTAGAAACACCGGGGAGACCCAGTACTTC CASRGTRNTGETQYF
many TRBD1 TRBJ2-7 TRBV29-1 TGCAGCGTGAGAACAGGGGCCGCGACCTACGAGCAGTACTTC CSVRTGAATYEQYF
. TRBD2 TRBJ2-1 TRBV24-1 TGTGCCACCAGTGACCTTAGCGGGAGGGGGGATGAGCAGTTCTTC CATSDLSGRGDEQFF
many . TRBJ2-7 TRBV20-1 TGCAGTGCTTCCTCGGGACTCTCTTACGAGCAGTACTTC CSASSGLSYEQYF
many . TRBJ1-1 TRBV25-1 TGTGCCAGCAGTGAATCGTCTCATTTGAACACTGAAGCTTTCTTT CASSESSHLNTEAFF
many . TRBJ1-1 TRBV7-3 TGTGCCAGCAGCTTAACCCCTGTGGACCCTGAAGCTTTCTTT CASSLTPVDPEAFF
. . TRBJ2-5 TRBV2 TGTGCCAGCTCACCGCCGGGAACCGCCGAAGAGACCCAGTACTTC CASSPPGTAEETQYF
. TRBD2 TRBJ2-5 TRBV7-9 TGTGCCAGCAGCACCGGGGGGGCCCAAGAGACCCAGTACTTC CASSTGGAQETQYF
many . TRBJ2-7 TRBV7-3 TGTGCCAGCAGCTTGGGTCCTGGGCCCGCCTACGAGCAGTACTTC CASSLGPGPAYEQYF
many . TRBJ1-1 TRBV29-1 TGCAGCGTTGAAGAGTCCAAGAACACTGAAGCTTTCTTT CSVEESKNTEAFF
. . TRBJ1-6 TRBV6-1 TGTGCCAGCAGAGGCGGTTCACCCCTCCACTTT CASRGGSPLHF
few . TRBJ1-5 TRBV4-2 TGTGCCAGCAGCCAAGACTACGGACAAGCTGGACAGCCCCAGCATTTT CASSQDYGQAGQPQHF
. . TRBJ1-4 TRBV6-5 TGTGCCAGCAACACAGGGCAGTCTAATGAAAAACTGTTTTTT CASNTGQSNEKLFF
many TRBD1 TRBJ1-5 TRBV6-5 TGTGCCACCGGGACAGACTCTGTGGCCCAGCATTTT CATGTDSVAQHF
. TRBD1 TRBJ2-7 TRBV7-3 TGTGCCAGCAGCCCTCTCCCTGGGGACAGCTCCTACGAGCAGTACTTC CASSPLPGDSSYEQYF
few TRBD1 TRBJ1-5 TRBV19 TGTGCCAGTAGTACTTACCGGGACAGGGGGCGAGGACAGCCCCAGCATTTT CASSTYRDRGRGQPQHF
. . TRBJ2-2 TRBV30 TGTGCCTGGAGTGGCTCTCGGACCGGGGAGCTGTTTTTT CAWSGSRTGELFF
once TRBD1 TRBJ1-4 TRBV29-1 TGCAGCGCTACGGACAGGGGGGAGAATGAAAAACTGTTTTTT CSATDRGENEKLFF
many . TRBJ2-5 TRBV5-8 TGTGCCAGCAGCTTAAGTGAGACCCAGTACTTC CASSLSETQYF
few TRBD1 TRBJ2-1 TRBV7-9 TGTGCCAGCAGCTACACGGGACAGGGTGACAATGAGCAGTTCTTC CASSYTGQGDNEQFF
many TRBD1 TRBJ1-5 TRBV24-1 TGTGCCACCAGTGATTCGGGACAGGGGTCCTACCAGCCCCAGCATTTT CATSDSGQGSYQPQHF
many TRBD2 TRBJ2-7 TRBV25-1 TGTGCCAGCAGGCGCGGGGGAGGAGGACCGGGCGAGCAGTACTTC CASRRGGGGPGEQYF